This TCR beta chain was sequenced during a study of T cells after yellow fever vaccination (dated by TCRdb to about 2019). Broadly, across the study: The SMART-Seq v4 Ultra Low Input RNA kit was used to prepare libraries from fractions with low cell numbers. Two healthy male donors made up the cohort, one aged 18 to 30 years and the other aged 30 to 40 years. To follow T-cell clones before and after primary and booster YFV17D yellow fever vaccination, bulk TCR alpha and beta repertoires were sequenced over time. Blood was collected at multiple timepoints before and after primary and secondary immunization, and bulk PBMC replicates and cell subsets were isolated. Study-wide findings and limitations: The study included only two donors, which limits how far the findings can be generalized. A small share of clonotypes was detected in both CD4 and CD8 compartments, with the overlap likely arising from convergent recombination. Most clones expanded after primary vaccination (approximately 96% of CD4 and over 80% of CD8) were re-detected after the booster, suggesting that broad memory maintenance occurred. Compared with the primary T-cell response, the secondary T-cell response was weaker but faster, peaking on day 5 rather than day 15. FACS-sorted repertoires could contain abundant contaminating clonotypes from the bulk population, so computational filtering was required.

Turning to this clonotype: Its antigen specificity is not known. Base qualities were left out, and no much larger clone turns up one base away.

This specimen's treatment or condition label, per the study, means: live attenuated yellow fever vaccine strain. At each blood-draw timepoint, two biological replicates of bulk PBMCs were collected. A standard Ficoll-Paque protocol was used to isolate PBMCs from peripheral blood. TriZol was used to extract RNA from bulk PBMCs, from CD4 and CD8 fractions, and from dextramer-positive and dextramer-negative fractions. TCR cDNA was made using 5'RACE template switching, a step that added a universal primer site and unique molecular identifiers. Priming for cDNA synthesis came from both the TCR alpha and TCR beta constant segments. Library amplification involved two PCR steps, and the second step added sample barcodes and sequencing adapters. Sequencing of the libraries was done on either Illumina HiSeq 2500 (2x100 bp) or NovaSeq (2x150 bp). On the authors' methods: Reads were demultiplexed and collapsed into UMI consensus sequences with MIGEC, and V(D)J alignment was performed with MiXCR. Vaccine-responding clonotypes were defined with edgeR using replicate PBMC samples, requiring FDR below 0.01 and a log2 fold change above 5 up to day 15. Each bulk clonotype received a CD4 or CD8 identity based on whether the sequenced CD4 or CD8 repertoire contained that clonotype at higher abundance. TCRdb's own reprocessing of the public reads used fastp at Q25 and MiXCR and kept productive beta chains. Here each entry gathers all rows of one CDR3 protein and keeps the most common genes and DNA. The V and J calls, along with clone size, are taken from TCRdb and not from the paper's own processing. For this sample the table gives around 400,000 distinct CDR3 sequences, of which approximately 10% were detected only once. The top ten clonotypes cover roughly 18% of the sample.

This TCR came from a man younger than 30 who received the YFV17D yellow fever vaccine. This specimen consisted of PBMCs, obtained on the day of the first yellow fever vaccination.

The CDR3 sequence is CASSDGGRHYEQYF. The DNA sequence is given as TGTGCCAGCAGCGACGGGGGCCGACACTACGAGCAGTACTTC. The chain is encoded by TRBV6-2 or TRBV6-3 joined to TRBJ2-7; the D call is tentative, TRBD1 or TRBD2, as each matches 6 bases. Spanning cysteine to phenylalanine, the CDR3 consists of 14 amino acids. The retained sequence is limited to the CDR3, 42 bases, with the frame set at the first base. The trim is 6 bases for V and 3 bases for J, with a gap of 15 bases between the germline ends. CDR1 and CDR2 were assigned from the germline V gene as MNHEY and SVGEGT.